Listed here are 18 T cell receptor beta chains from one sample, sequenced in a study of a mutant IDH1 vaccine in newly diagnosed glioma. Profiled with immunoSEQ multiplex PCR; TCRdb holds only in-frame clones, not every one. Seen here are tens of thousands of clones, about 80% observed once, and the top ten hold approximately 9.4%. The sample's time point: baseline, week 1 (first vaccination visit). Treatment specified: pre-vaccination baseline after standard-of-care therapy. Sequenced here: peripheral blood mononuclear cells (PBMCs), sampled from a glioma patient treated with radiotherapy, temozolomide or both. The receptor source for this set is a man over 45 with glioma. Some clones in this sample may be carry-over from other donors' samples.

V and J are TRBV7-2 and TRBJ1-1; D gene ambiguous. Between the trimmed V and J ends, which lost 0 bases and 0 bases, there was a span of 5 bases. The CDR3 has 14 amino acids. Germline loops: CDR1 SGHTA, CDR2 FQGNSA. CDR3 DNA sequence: TGTGCCAGCAGCTTAGCTGGGATGAACACTGAAGCTTTCTTT. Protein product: CASSLAGMNTEAFF. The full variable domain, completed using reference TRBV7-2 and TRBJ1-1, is GAGVSQSPSNKVTEKGKDVELRCDPISGHTALYWYRQSLGQGLEFLIYFQGNSAPDKSGLPSDRFSAERTGGSVSTLTIQRTQQEDSAVYLCASSLAGMNTEAFFGQGTRLTVV.

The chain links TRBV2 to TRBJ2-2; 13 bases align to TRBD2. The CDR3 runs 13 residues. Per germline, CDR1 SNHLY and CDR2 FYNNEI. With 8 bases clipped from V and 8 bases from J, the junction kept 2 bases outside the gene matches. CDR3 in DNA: TGTGCCAGCGGACTAGCGGGAGAAGGGGAGCTGTTTTTT. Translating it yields CASGLAGEGELFF.

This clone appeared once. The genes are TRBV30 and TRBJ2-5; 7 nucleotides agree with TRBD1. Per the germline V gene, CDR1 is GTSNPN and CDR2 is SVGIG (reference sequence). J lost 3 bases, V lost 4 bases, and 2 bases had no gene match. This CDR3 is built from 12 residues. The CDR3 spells CAWNQGEETQYF. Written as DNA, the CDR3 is TGTGCCTGGAACCAGGGGGAAGAGACCCAGTACTTC.

The CDR3 nucleotides are TGTGCCAGCAGTCCTTTGGGACTTGTGGAGAATGAGCAGTTCTTC. Translation gives CASSPLGLVENEQFF. The chain combines TRBV2 with TRBJ2-1, with TRBD2 as a possible D gene (6 bases). CDR1 and CDR2 (germline): SNHLY, FYNNEI. V was shortened by 5 bases and J by 7 bases, with 18 bases between the two germline ends. The CDR3 has 15 residues. Together with reference TRBV2 and TRBJ2-1, the CDR3 gives the full variable domain: EPEVTQTPSHQVTQMGQEVILRCVPISNHLYFYWYRQILGQKVEFLVSFYNNEISEKSEIFDDQFSVERPDGSNFTLKIRSTKLEDSAMYFCASSPLGLVENEQFFGPGTRLTVL.

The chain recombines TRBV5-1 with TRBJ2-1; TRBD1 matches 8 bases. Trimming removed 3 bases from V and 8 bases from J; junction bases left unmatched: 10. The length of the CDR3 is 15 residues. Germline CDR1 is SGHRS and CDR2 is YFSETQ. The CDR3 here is CASSSNGQGEDEQFF. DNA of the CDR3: TGCGCCAGCAGCTCGAACGGACAGGGCGAAGATGAGCAGTTCTTC.

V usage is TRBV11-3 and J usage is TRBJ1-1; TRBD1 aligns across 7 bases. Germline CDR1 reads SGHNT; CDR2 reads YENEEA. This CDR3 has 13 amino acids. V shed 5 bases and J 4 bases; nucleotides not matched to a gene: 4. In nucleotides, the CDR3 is TGTGCCAGCAGCGACAGGGAGGGCACTGAAGCTTTCTTT. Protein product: CASSDREGTEAFF.

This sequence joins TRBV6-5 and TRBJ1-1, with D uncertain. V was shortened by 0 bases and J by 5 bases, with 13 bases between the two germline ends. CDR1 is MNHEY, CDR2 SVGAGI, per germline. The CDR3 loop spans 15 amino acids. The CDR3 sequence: CASSYSIAAETEAFF. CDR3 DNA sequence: TGTGCCAGCAGTTACTCGATTGCTGCGGAGACTGAAGCTTTCTTT.

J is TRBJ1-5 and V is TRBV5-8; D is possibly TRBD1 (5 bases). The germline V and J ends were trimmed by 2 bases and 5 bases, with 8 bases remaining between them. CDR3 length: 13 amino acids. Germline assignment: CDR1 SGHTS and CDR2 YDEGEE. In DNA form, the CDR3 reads TGTGCCAGCAGCTTTGGAGGGGATCAGCCCCAGCATTTT. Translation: CASSFGGDQPQHF.

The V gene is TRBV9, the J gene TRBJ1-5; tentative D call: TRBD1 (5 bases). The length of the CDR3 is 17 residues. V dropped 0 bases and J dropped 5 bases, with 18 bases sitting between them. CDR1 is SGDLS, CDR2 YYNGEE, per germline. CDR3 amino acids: CASSVGRQGGWDQPQHF. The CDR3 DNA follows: TGTGCCAGCAGCGTAGGTCGCCAGGGCGGTTGGGATCAGCCCCAGCATTTT.

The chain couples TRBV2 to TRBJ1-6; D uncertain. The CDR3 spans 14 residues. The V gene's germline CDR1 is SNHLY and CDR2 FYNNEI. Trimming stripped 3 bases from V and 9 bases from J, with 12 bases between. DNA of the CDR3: TGTGCCAGCAGTGAGAGCGGCAGAAGTTCACCCCTCCACTTT. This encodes CASSESGRSSPLHF.

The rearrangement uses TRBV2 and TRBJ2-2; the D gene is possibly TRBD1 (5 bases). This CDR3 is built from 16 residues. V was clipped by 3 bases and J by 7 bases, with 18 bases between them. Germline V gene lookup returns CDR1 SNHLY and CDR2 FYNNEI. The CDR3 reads CASSDAPGLNSGELFF. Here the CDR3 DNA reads TGTGCCAGCAGTGATGCCCCAGGGTTGAATAGCGGGGAGCTGTTTTTT.

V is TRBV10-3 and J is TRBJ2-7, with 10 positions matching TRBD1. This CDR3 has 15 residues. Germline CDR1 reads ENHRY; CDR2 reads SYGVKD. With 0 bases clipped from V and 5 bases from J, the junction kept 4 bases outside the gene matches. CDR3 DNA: TGTGCCATCAGTGAGTCGGGGACAGGGGTGAACGAGCAGTACTTC. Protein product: CAISESGTGVNEQYF.

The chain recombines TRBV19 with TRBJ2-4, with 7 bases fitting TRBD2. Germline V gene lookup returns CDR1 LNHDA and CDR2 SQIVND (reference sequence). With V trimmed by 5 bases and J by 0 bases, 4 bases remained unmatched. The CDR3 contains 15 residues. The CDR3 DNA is TGTGCCAGTAGTCTAGCGGCTCTAGCCAAAAACATTCAGTACTTC. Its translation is CASSLAALAKNIQYF.

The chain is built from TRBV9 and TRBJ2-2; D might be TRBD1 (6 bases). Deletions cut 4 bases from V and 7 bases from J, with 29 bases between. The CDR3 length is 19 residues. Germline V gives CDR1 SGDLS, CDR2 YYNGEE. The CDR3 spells CASSPPGGAGEWGIGELFF. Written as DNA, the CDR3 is TGTGCCAGCAGCCCACCTGGGGGCGCCGGGGAGTGGGGAATCGGGGAGCTGTTTTTT.

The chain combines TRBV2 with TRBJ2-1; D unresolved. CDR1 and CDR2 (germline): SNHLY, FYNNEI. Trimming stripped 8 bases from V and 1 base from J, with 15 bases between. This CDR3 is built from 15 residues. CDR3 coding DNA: TGTGCCAGCTCGGGCCTTCTCGGGTCCTACAATGAGCAGTTCTTC. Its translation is CASSGLLGSYNEQFF.

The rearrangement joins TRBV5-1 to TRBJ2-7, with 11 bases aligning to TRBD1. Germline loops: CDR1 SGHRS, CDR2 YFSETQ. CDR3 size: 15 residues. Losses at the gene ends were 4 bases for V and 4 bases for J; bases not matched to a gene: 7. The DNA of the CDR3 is TGCGCCAGCAGCATATCCGGGACAGGGGGTTACGAGCAGTACTTC. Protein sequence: CASSISGTGGYEQYF.

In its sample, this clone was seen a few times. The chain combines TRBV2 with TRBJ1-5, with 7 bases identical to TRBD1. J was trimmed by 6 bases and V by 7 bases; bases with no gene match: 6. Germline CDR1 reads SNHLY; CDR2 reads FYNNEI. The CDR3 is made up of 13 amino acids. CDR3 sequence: CASKTGLFQPQHF. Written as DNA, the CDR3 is TGTGCCAGCAAGACAGGGTTGTTTCAGCCCCAGCATTTT.

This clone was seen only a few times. The CDR3 nucleotides are TGTGCCAGCCGGACCGAAAGCAATCAGCCCCAGCATTTT. Translated: CASRTESNQPQHF. The chain uses TRBV2 and TRBJ1-5; the D is unclear. V lost 8 bases to trimming and J lost 1 base, with 9 bases between them. The CDR3 loop spans 13 amino acids. The germline gives CDR1 SNHLY, CDR2 FYNNEI.